The 14 T cell receptor beta chains in this list originate from one sample, sequenced in a study of blood T cell repertoires in COVID-19. The repertoire was sequenced with immunoSEQ multiplex PCR; TCRdb's copy has only in-frame clones and lacks some. The data show roughly 190,000 clones, with roughly 89% seen just once and less than 3.5% held by the top ten. The source material was PBMCs or T cells enriched from blood (not recorded which). These receptors came from a woman aged 25 to 45 who had been exposed to COVID-19.

The chain uses TRBV19 and TRBJ2-1, with D unclear. The ends were cut back, 4 bases at V and 10 bases at J, with 20 bases in the middle. The V gene's germline CDR1 is LNHDA and CDR2 SQIVND (reference sequence). This CDR3 has 15 amino acids. The CDR3: CASSTPWQRGGEQFF. The CDR3 region has the DNA TGTGCCAGTAGTACCCCATGGCAGAGAGGCGGAGAGCAGTTCTTC.

The rearrangement uses TRBV12-3 or TRBV12-4 and TRBJ1-5; 7 nucleotides align to TRBD1. The CDR3 runs to 13 residues. V dropped 7 bases and J dropped 6; count of bases not matched to a gene: 6. The CDR3 reads CASTGGTAQPQHF. CDR3 bases: TGTGCCAGCACCGGCGGGACAGCTCAGCCCCAGCATTTT.

This chain joins TRBV12-3 or TRBV12-4 and TRBJ1-3; no firm D call. V was cut by 7 bases and J by 1 base, with 8 bases left in between. This CDR3 spans 13 amino acids. CDR3 amino acids: CASTSGSGNTIYF. DNA of the CDR3: TGTGCCAGCACCTCGGGGTCTGGAAACACCATATATTTT.

The genes are TRBV19 and TRBJ1-2; TRBD1 matches at 8 bases. V lost 4 bases to trimming and J lost 7 bases; unmatched junction nucleotides: 2. CDR3 size: 12 residues. Germline CDR1 is LNHDA and CDR2 is SQIVND (reference sequence). Here the CDR3 reads CASSTQGVGYTF. The CDR3, as DNA: TGTGCCAGTAGTACACAGGGGGTTGGCTACACCTTC.

The chain links TRBV19 to TRBJ1-2; the D gene is possibly TRBD1 (5 bases). Trimming pared 7 bases from V and 7 bases from J, leaving 19 bases between. Germline V gene data show CDR1 as LNHDA and CDR2 as SQIVND (reference sequence). The CDR3 contains 14 residues. The CDR3: CASTPFTGGSGYTF. In DNA, the CDR3 is TGTGCCAGTACCCCCTTTACGGGGGGATCTGGCTACACCTTC.

The chain is built from TRBV5-4 and TRBJ1-1; unclear D gene. CDR1 is SGHNT and CDR2 is YYREEE in the germline V gene (reference sequence). V dropped 2 bases and J dropped 3 bases, with 14 bases sitting between them. The CDR3 runs to 15 residues. This chain's CDR3 is CASSLGRGNDTEAFF. The CDR3 bases are TGTGCCAGCAGCTTAGGGCGAGGGAACGACACTGAAGCTTTCTTT. The full variable domain, its missing parts supplied by reference TRBV5-4 and TRBJ1-1, is ETGVTQSPTHLIKTRGQQVTLRCSSQSGHNTVSWYQQALGQGPQFIFQYYREEENGRGNFPPRFSGLQFPNYSSELNVNALELDDSALYLCASSLGRGNDTEAFFGQGTRLTVV.

This chain uses TRBV5-8 with TRBJ2-2, with D possibly TRBD1 on 6 matching bases. The germline V gene encodes CDR1 SGHTS and CDR2 YDEGEE. The CDR3 spans 15 residues. The V end was cut by 2 bases, the J end by 1 base, with 9 bases between. Here the CDR3 reads CASSFETGNTGELFF. The CDR3 DNA is TGTGCCAGCAGCTTTGAGACAGGGAACACCGGGGAGCTGTTTTTT.

The genes are TRBV9 and TRBJ1-2; D may be TRBD1 (5 bases). Trimming stripped 0 bases from V and 8 bases from J, with 23 bases between. Per germline, CDR1 SGDLS and CDR2 YYNGEE. There are 17 residues in the CDR3. The CDR3 DNA follows: TGTGCCAGCAGCGTAGGTCAGGGTTATGTTTTAACAGAGGGCTACACCTTC. Its translation is CASSVGQGYVLTEGYTF.

This clone was picked up a small number of times. The V call is TRBV6-5, the J call TRBJ1-2, with 7 nucleotides matching TRBD1. The CDR3 length is 14 residues. Germline V lookup: CDR1 MNHEY, CDR2 SVGAGI. With V trimmed by 7 bases and J by 9 bases, 14 bases remained unmatched. The CDR3, as DNA: TGTGCCAGCACCCTACTGGGACAGCCATGGAGCTACACCTTC. It is translated as CASTLLGQPWSYTF.

This clone was picked up a small number of times. V and J are TRBV11-2 and TRBJ2-7, with 7 bases fitting TRBD1. V lost 1 base to trimming and J lost 0 bases; unmatched junction nucleotides: 12. Germline CDR1 reads SGHAT; CDR2 reads FQNNGV. The CDR3 sequence is 18 residues long. CDR3 nucleotides: TGTGCCAGCAGCTTAGGGGAACAGGGGCGTCGGATCTCCTACGAGCAGTACTTC. Protein sequence: CASSLGEQGRRISYEQYF.

The chain combines TRBV7-2 with TRBJ1-1; 7 bases line up with TRBD1. The V segment lost 3 bases and the J segment 2 bases; nucleotides outside the gene matches: 3. CDR1 and CDR2 (germline): SGHTA, FQGNSA. The CDR3 has 14 residues. The CDR3 nucleotides read TGTGCCAGCAGCTTGGGACAGCTCAACACTGAAGCTTTCTTT. Translation: CASSLGQLNTEAFF.

The rearrangement links TRBV6-5 to TRBJ1-2; TRBD1 might be the D (6 bases). Germline CDR1 reads MNHEY; CDR2 reads SVGAGI. The germline V and J ends were trimmed by 6 bases and 8 bases, with 16 bases remaining between them. This CDR3 has 13 amino acids. The CDR3 loop reads CASSRASGGGYTF. The CDR3 DNA follows: TGTGCCAGCAGCCGGGCGTCGGGGGGCGGCTACACCTTC.

The J gene is TRBJ2-1, the V gene TRBV11-2; TRBD2 is a possible D gene (6 bases). This CDR3 spans 13 amino acids. Germline assignment: CDR1 SGHAT and CDR2 FQNNGV. With 8 bases removed from V and 2 bases from J, the gap between germline ends came to 10 bases. Here the CDR3 reads CASLAEAYNEQFF. CDR3 nucleotide sequence: TGTGCCAGCTTAGCGGAGGCCTACAATGAGCAGTTCTTC.

The chain couples TRBV13 to TRBJ1-1; the D is unclear. The CDR3 runs to 14 residues. V was pared by 4 bases and J by 5 bases, with 14 bases between. Per germline, CDR1 PRHDT and CDR2 FYEKMQ (reference sequence). CDR3 nucleotides: TGTGCCAGCAGCTCATCAGGAGGAAAAACTGAAGCTTTCTTT. It codes for CASSSSGGKTEAFF.